This TCR beta chain was retrieved from a study of CD8 T cells in ankylosing spondylitis. Notes on the study in general: Clones linked to the disease showed a CD8+ phenotype. They occurred at relatively low frequencies in peripheral blood.

A single record per CDR3 protein comes from TCRdb applying MiXCR to the 5' RACE reads. The table shows about 240,000 distinct CDR3 sequences, with approximately 7.6% occurring only once. This clonotype was found many times. What it binds is unknown. V lost 6 bases, J lost 6 bases, and 9 bases lay in between. The CDR3 is 11 residues long. CDR1 is MNHEY, CDR2 SVGEGT, per germline. V usage is TRBV6-2 or TRBV6-3 and J usage is TRBJ2-7; maybe TRBD1 (6 bases). Sequenced input: blood, either unsorted or a sorted T cell fraction (not recorded which). This clonotype was obtained from a female donor with ankylosing spondylitis or in good health (not recorded which). The CDR3 here is CASRQGGEQYF. The CDR3 nucleotides read TGTGCCAGCAGACAGGGCGGCGAGCAGTACTTC.